This passage covers 5 T cell receptor beta chains from one sample sequenced in a study of T cell responses to AZD1222 COVID-19 vaccine. Clones were read by immunoSEQ multiplex PCR, and TCRdb kept only the in-frame ones, dropping some. Seen here are some 86,000 clones, around 73% observed once, and the top ten hold roughly 21%. The sample in question was peripheral blood, obtained on day 0 of AZD1222 vaccination. These receptors all come from an adult in good health.

The genes are TRBV30 and TRBJ1-3; D not resolved. Trimming removed 3 bases from V and 4 bases from J, with 16 bases in between. The CDR3 extends over 15 amino acids. From germline, CDR1 is GTSNPN and CDR2 SVGIG (reference sequence). The CDR3 region is CAWSERNGVGNTIYF. DNA of the CDR3: TGTGCCTGGAGCGAAAGGAATGGGGTCGGAAACACCATATATTTT.

The chain is built from TRBV3-1 (or the pseudogene TRBV3-2) and TRBJ1-4, with D uncertain. Germline CDR1 reads LGHDT; CDR2 reads YNNKEL (reference sequence). V lost 3 bases, J lost 10 bases, and 12 bases lay in between. The CDR3 totals 13 residues. The CDR3 DNA reads as TGTGCCAGCAGCCATCCCGTATTGGGAAAACTGTTTTTT. Its translation is CASSHPVLGKLFF.

The V call is TRBV27, the J call TRBJ1-5; weak D call: TRBD1 (5 bases). Trimming took 1 base from V and 5 from J, leaving 12 bases between them. The CDR3 totals 15 residues. Germline CDR1 reads MNHEY; CDR2 reads SMNVEV (reference sequence). CDR3 coding DNA: TGTGCCAGCAGTTTATGGGGCAGCTGGTATCAGCCCCAGCATTTT. Protein sequence: CASSLWGSWYQPQHF.

This clone has just one count. The chain couples TRBV5-5 to TRBJ1-3; TRBD1 matches at 9 bases. Germline trimming cut 1 base from V and 4 bases from J; bases unmatched to any gene: 6. This CDR3 contains 16 residues. Per the germline V gene, CDR1 is SGHKS and CDR2 is YYEKEE (reference sequence). The CDR3 region is CASSLRDRAAGNTIYF. DNA of the CDR3: TGTGCCAGCAGCTTGAGGGACAGGGCGGCAGGAAACACCATATATTTT.

J is TRBJ1-2 and V is TRBV6-1, with D possibly being TRBD1 (5 bases). This CDR3 comprises 14 residues. The V gene's germline CDR1 is MNHNS and CDR2 SASEGT. Deletions cut 0 bases from V and 5 bases from J, with 10 bases between. The CDR3 DNA reads as TGTGCCAGCAGTGAAGCCAGGGCGCAATATGGCTACACCTTC. Translated: CASSEARAQYGYTF.